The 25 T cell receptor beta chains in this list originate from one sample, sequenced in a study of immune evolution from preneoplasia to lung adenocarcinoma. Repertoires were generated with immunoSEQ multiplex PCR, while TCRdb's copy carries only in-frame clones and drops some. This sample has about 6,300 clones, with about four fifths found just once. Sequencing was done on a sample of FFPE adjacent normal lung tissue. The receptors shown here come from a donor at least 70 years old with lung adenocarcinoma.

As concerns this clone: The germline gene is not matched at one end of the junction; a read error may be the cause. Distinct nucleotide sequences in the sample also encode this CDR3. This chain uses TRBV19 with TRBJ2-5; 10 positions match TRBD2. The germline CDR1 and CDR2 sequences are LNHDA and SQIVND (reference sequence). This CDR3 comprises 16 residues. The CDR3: CASSISLAGVEETQYF. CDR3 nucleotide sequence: TGTGCCAGTAGTATCTCCCTAGCGGGAGTCGAAGAGACTCAGTACTTC.

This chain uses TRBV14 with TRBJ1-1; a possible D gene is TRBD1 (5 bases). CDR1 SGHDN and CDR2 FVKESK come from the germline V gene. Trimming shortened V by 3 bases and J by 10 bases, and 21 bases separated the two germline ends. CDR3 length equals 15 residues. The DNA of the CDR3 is TGTGCCAGCAGCCAGTGGGGACCTACTTCCCAAATAGCTTTCTTT. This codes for CASSQWGPTSQIAFF.

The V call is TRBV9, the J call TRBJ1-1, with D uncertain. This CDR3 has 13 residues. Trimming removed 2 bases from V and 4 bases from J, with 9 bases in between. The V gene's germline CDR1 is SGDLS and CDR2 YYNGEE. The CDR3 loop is CASSVTVSTEAFF. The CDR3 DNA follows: TGTGCCAGCAGCGTGACGGTGAGCACTGAAGCTTTCTTT.

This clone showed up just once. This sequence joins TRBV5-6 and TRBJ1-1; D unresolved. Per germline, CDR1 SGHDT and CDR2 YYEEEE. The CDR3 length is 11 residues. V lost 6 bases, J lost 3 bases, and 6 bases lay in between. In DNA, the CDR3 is TGTGCCAGCACCTCGGACACTGAAGCTTTCTTT. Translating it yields CASTSDTEAFF. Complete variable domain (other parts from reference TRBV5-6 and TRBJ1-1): DAGVTQSPTHLIKTRGQQVTLRCSPKSGHDTVSWYQQALGQGPQFIFQYYEEEERQRGNFPDRFSGHQFPNYSSELNVNALLLGDSALYLCASTSDTEAFFGQGTRLTVV.

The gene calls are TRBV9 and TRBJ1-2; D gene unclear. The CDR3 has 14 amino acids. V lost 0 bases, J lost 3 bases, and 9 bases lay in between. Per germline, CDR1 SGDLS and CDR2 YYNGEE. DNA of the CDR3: TGTGCCAGCAGCGTAGAATCCGGGCACTATGGCTACACCTTC. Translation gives CASSVESGHYGYTF.

The CDR3 coding sequence is TGTGCCAGCAGTGGGGACACTGAAGCTTTCTTT. Translation gives CASSGDTEAFF. This chain connects TRBV6-5 to TRBJ1-1, with no clear D. V lost 5 bases to trimming and J lost 3 bases, with 4 bases between them. Germline V gene data show CDR1 as MNHEY and CDR2 as SVGAGI. The CDR3 length is 11 residues.

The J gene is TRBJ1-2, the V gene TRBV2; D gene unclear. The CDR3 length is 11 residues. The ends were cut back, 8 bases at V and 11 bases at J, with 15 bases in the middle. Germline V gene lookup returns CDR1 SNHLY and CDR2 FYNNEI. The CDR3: CASREVGPYTF. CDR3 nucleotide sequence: TGTGCCAGCCGCGAGGTTGGGCCGTACACCTTC.

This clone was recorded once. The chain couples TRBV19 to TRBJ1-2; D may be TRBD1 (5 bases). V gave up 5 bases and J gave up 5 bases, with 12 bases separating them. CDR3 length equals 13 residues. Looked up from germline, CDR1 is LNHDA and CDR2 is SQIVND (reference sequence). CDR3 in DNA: TGTGCCAGTAGTGTCGGGACTCATTATGGCTACACCTTC. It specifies CASSVGTHYGYTF.

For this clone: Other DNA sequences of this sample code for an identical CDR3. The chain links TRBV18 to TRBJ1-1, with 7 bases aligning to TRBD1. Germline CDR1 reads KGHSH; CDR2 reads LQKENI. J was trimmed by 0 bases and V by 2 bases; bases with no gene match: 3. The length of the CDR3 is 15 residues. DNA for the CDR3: TGTGCCAGCTCACCAACAGGGGACATGAACACTGAAGCTTTCTTT. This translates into CASSPTGDMNTEAFF.

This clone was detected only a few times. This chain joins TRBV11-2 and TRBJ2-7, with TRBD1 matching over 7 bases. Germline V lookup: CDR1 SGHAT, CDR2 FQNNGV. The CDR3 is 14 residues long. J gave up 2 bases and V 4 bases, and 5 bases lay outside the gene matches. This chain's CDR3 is CASSSRTGTYEQYF. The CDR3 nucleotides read TGTGCCAGCAGCTCAAGGACAGGAACCTACGAGCAGTACTTC.

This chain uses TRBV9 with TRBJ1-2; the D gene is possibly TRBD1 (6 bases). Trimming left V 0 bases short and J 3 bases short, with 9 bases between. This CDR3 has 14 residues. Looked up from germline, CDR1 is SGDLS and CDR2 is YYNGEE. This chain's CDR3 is CASSVDREDYGYTF. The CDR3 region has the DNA TGTGCCAGCAGCGTAGACAGGGAGGACTATGGCTACACCTTC.

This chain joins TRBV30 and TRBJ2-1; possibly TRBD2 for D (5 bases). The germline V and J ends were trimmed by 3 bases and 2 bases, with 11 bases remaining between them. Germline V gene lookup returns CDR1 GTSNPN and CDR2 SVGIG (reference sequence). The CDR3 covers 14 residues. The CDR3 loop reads CAWSGGLPYNEQFF. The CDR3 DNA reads TGTGCCTGGAGCGGTGGACTGCCCTACAATGAGCAGTTCTTC.

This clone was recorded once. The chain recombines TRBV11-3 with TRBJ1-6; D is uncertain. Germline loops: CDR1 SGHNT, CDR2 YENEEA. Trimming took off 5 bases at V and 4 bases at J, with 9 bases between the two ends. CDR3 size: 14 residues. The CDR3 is CASSPAVYNSPLHF. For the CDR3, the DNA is TGTGCCAGCAGCCCCGCGGTTTATAATTCACCCCTCCACTTT.

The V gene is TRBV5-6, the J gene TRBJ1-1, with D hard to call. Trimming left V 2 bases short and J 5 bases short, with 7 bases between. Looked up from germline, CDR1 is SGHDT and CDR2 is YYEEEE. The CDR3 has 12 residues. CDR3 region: CASSFDVTEAFF. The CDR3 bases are TGTGCCAGCAGCTTCGACGTTACTGAAGCTTTCTTT.

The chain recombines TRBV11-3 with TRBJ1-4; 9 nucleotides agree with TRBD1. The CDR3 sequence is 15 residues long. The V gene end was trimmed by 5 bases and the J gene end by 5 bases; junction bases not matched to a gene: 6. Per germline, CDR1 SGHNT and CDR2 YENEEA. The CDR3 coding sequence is TGTGCCAGCAGCGTCAACAGGGGGCTAAATGAAAAACTGTTTTTT. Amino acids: CASSVNRGLNEKLFF.

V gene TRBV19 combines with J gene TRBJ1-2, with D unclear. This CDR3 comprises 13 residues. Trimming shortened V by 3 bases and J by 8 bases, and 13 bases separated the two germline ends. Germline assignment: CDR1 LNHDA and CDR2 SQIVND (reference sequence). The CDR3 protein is CASSIPMGNGYTF. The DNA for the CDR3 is TGTGCCAGTAGTATCCCGATGGGGAACGGCTACACCTTC.

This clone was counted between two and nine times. DNA of the CDR3: TGCGCCAGCAGCTTGGGACAGCTCAACTATGGCTACACCTTC. Translated: CASSLGQLNYGYTF. The chain couples TRBV5-1 to TRBJ1-2, with D possibly being TRBD1 (5 bases). V was trimmed by 0 bases and J by 2 bases, leaving 8 bases between them. This CDR3 has 14 amino acids. Per the germline V gene, CDR1 is SGHRS and CDR2 is YFSETQ.

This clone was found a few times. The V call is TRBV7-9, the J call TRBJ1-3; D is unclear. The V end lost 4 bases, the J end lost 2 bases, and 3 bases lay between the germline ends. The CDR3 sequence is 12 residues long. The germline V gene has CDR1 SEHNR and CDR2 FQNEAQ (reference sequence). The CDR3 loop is CASSSTGNTIYF. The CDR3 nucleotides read TGTGCCAGCAGCTCCACTGGAAACACCATATATTTT.

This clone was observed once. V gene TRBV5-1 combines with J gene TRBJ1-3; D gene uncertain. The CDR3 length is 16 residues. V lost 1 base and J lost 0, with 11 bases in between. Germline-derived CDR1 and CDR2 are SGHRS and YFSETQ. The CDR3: CASSLRYLFSGNTIYF. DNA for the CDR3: TGCGCCAGCAGCTTGAGGTATTTATTCTCTGGAAACACCATATATTTT.

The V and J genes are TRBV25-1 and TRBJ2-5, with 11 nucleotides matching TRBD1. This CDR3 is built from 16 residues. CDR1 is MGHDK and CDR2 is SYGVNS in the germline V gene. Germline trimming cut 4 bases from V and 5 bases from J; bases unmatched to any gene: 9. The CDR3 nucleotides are TGTGCCAGCAGTGTCTCGGGACAGGGGGTGAGGGAGACCCAGTACTTC. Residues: CASSVSGQGVRETQYF.

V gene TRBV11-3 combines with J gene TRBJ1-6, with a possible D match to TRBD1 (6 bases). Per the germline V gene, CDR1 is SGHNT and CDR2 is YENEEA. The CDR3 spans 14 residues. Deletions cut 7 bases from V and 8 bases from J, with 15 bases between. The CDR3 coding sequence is TGTGCCAGCAAATTGTCAGGGGCATATTCACCCCTCCACTTT. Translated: CASKLSGAYSPLHF.

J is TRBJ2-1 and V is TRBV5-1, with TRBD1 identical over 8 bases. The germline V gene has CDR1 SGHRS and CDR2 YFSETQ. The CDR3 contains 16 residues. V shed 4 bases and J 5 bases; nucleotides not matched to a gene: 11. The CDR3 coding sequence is TGCGCCAGCAGCGGGATGGACAGGGATCGAAACAATGAGCAGTTCTTC. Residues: CASSGMDRDRNNEQFF.

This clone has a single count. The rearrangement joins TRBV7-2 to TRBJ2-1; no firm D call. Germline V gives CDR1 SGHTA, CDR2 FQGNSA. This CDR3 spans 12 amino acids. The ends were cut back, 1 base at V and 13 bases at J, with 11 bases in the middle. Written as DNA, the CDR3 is TGTGCCAGCAGCTTAGATCGGCGGAACCAGTTCTTC. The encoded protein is CASSLDRRNQFF.

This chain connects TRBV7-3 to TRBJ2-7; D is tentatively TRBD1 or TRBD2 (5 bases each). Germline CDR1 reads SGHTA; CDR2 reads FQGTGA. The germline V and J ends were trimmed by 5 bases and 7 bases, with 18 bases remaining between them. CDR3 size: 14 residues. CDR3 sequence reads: CASSPGTDVREQYF. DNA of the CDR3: TGTGCCAGCAGCCCCGGGACGGACGTCCGAGAGCAGTACTTC.

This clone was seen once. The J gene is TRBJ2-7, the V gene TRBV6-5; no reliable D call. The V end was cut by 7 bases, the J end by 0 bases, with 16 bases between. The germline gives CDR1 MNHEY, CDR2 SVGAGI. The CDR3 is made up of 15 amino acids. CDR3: CASTASWGSSYEQYF. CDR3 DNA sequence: TGTGCCAGCACCGCTTCATGGGGAAGCTCCTACGAGCAGTACTTC.